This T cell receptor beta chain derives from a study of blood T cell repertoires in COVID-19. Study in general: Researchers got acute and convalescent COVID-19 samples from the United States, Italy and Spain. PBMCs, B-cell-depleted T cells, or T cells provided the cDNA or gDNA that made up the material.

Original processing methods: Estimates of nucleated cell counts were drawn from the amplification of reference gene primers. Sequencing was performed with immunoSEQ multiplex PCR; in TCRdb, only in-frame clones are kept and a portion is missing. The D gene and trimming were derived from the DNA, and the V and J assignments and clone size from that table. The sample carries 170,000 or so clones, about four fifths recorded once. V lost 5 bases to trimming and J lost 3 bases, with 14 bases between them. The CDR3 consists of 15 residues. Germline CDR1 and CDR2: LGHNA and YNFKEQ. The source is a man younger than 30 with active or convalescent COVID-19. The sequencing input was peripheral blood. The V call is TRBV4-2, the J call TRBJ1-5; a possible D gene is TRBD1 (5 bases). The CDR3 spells CASSSVVGHNQPQHF. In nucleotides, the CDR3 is TGTGCCAGCAGCTCTGTAGTGGGGCACAATCAGCCCCAGCATTTT.